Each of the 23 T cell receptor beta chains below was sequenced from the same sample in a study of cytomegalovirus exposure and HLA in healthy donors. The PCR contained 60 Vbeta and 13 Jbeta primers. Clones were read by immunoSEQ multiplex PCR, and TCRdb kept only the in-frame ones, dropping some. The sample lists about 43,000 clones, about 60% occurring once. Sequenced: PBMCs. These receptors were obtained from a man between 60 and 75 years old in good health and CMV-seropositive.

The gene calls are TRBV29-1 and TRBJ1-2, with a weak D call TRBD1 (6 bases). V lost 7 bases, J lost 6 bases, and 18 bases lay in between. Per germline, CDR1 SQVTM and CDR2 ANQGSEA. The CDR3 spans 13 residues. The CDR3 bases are TGCAGCGGTTACAGGGAGCCTATTGATGGCTACACCTTC. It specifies CSGYREPIDGYTF.

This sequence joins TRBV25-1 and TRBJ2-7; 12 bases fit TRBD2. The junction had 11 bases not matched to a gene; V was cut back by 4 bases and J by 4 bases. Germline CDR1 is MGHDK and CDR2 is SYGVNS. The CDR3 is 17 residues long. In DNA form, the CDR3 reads TGTGCCAGCAGTGCTTTGGGAACTAGCGGGAGGTTATACGAGCAGTACTTC. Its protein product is CASSALGTSGRLYEQYF.

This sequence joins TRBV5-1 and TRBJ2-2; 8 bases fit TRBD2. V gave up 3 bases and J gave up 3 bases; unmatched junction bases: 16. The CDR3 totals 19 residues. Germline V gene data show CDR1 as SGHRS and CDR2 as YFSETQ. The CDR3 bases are TGCGCCAGCAGCTCAACCGCTTTACGAGCGGGAGCGGACACCGGGGAGCTGTTTTTT. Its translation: CASSSTALRAGADTGELFF.

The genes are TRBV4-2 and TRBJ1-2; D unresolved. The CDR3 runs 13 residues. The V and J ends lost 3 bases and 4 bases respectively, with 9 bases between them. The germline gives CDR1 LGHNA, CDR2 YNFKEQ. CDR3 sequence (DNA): TGTGCCAGCAGCCAGTACGGGAGCTATGGCTACACCTTC. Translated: CASSQYGSYGYTF.

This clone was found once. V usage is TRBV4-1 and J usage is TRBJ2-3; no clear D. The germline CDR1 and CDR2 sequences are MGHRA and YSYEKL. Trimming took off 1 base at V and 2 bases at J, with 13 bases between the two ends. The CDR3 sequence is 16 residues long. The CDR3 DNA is TGCGCCAGCAGCCAAGGATTCGGAGTGGACACAGATACGCAGTATTTT. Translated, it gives CASSQGFGVDTDTQYF.

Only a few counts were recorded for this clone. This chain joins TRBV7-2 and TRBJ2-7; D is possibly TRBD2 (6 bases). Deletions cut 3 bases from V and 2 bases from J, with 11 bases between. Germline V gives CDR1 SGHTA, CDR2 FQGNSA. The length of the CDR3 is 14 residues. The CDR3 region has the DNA TGTGCCAGCAGCTTCGGCGGGGAAGCCTACGAGCAGTACTTC. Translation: CASSFGGEAYEQYF.

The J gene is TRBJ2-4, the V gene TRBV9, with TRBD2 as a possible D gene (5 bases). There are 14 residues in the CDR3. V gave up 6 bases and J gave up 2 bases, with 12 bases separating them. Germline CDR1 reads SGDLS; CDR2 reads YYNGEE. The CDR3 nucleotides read TGTGCCAGCACCGGGCGGGTCCCCAAAAACATTCAGTACTTC. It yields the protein CASTGRVPKNIQYF.

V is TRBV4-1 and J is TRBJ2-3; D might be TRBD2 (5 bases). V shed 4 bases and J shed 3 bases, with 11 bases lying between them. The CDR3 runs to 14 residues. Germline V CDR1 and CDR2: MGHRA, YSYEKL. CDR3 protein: CASSPEERTDTQYF. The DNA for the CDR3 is TGCGCCAGCAGCCCCGAGGAGCGGACAGATACGCAGTATTTT.

In DNA form, the CDR3 reads TGTGCCAGCAGCATCGACAGGGATCATGGCTACACCTTC. It is translated as CASSIDRDHGYTF. V usage is TRBV7-8 and J usage is TRBJ1-2; 7 positions match TRBD1. The CDR3 contains 13 residues. Germline V gene data show CDR1 as SGHVS and CDR2 as FQNEAQ. J lost 6 bases, V lost 5 bases, and 6 bases had no gene match.

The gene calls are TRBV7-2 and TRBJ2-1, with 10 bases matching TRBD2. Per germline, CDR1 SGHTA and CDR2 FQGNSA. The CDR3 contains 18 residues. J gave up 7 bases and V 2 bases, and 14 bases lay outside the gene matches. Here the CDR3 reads CASSLNASSGRLFNEQFF. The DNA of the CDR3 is TGTGCCAGCAGCTTAAATGCGTCTAGCGGGAGACTTTTTAATGAGCAGTTCTTC. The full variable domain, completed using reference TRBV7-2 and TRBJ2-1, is GAGVSQSPSNKVTEKGKDVELRCDPISGHTALYWYRQSLGQGLEFLIYFQGNSAPDKSGLPSDRFSAERTGGSVSTLTIQRTQQEDSAVYLCASSLNASSGRLFNEQFFGPGTRLTVL.

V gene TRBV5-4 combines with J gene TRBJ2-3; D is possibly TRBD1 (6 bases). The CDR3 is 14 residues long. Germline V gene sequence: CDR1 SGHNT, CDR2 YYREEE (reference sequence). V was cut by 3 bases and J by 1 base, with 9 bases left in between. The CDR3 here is CASSSRTGTDTQYF. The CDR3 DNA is TGTGCCAGCAGCTCCAGGACAGGCACAGATACGCAGTATTTT.

The CDR3 here is CAWSGGGGLDEQFF. The CDR3 DNA sequence: TGTGCCTGGAGTGGGGGGGGTGGGCTGGATGAGCAGTTCTTC. The V and J genes are TRBV30 and TRBJ2-1; TRBD2 agrees at 7 bases. This CDR3 spans 14 amino acids. Germline CDR1 is GTSNPN and CDR2 is SVGIG (reference sequence). V shed 1 base and J 8 bases; nucleotides not matched to a gene: 8. Full variable domain (rest looked up from reference TRBV30 and TRBJ2-1): SQTIHQWPATLVQPVGSPLSLECTVEGTSNPNLYWYRQAAGRGLQLLFYSVGIGQISSEVPQNLSASRPQDRQFILSSKKLLLSDSGFYLCAWSGGGGLDEQFFGPGTRLTVL.

CDR3 nucleotides: TGTGCCAGCAGCTTGACTAGCGGGAGGGCAAGGGGCAATGAGCAGTTCTTC. Translation gives CASSLTSGRARGNEQFF. The chain combines TRBV11-1 with TRBJ2-1; TRBD2 agrees at 14 bases. CDR3 length: 17 residues. Germline assignment: CDR1 SGHAT and CDR2 FQDESV (reference sequence). Germline trimming cut 3 bases from V and 6 bases from J; bases unmatched to any gene: 7. Full variable domain (outside the CDR3, taken from reference TRBV11-1 and TRBJ2-1): EAEVAQSPRYKITEKSQAVAFWCDPISGHATLYWYRQILGQGPELLVQFQDESVVDDSQLPKDRFSAERLKGVDSTLKIQPAELGDSAMYLCASSLTSGRARGNEQFFGPGTRLTVL.

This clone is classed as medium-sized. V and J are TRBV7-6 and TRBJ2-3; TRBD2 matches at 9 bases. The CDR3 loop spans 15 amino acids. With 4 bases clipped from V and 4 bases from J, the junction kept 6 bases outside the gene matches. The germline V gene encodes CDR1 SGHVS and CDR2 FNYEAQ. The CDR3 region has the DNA TGTGCCAGCAGCTCCTCAGCGGGAGGAGCAGATACGCAGTATTTT. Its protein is CASSSSAGGADTQYF.

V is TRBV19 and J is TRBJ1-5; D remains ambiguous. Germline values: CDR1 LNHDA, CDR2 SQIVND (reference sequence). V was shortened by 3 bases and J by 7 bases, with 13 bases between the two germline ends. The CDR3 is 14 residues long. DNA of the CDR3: TGTGCCAGTAGTATTAGGGCGGGCGGGCAGCCCCAGCATTTT. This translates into CASSIRAGGQPQHF.

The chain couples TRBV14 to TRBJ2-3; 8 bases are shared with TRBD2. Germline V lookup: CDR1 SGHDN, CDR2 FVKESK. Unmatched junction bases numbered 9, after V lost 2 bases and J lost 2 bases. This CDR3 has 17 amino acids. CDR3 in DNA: TGTGCCAGCAGCCAACCGTCCGTAGCGGGGTTCACAGATACGCAGTATTTT. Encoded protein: CASSQPSVAGFTDTQYF.

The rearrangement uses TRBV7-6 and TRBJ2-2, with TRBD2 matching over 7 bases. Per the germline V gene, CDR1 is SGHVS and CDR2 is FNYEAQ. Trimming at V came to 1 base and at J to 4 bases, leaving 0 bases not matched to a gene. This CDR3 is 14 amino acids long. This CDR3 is CASSLVAGTGELFF. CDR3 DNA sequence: TGTGCCAGCAGCTTAGTAGCGGGCACCGGGGAGCTGTTTTTT.

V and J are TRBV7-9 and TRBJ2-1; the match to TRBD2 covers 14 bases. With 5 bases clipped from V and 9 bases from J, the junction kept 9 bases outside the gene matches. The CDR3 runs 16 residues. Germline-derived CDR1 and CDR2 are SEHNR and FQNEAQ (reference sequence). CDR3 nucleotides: TGTGCCAGCAGCCCACCGGGACTAGCGGGAGAGGGTGAGCAGTTCTTC. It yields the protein CASSPPGLAGEGEQFF.

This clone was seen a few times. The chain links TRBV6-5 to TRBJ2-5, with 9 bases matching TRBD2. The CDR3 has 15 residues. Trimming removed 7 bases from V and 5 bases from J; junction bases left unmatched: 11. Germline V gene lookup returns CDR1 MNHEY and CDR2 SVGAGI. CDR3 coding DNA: TGTGCCAGCAAAACCATAGCGGGAGCATCGGAGACCCAGTACTTC. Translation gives CASKTIAGASETQYF.

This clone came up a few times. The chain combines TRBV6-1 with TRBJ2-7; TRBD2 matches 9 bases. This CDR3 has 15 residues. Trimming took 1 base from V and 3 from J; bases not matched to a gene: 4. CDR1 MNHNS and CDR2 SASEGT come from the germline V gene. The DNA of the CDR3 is TGTGCCAGCAGTGAAGAGGGGACTAGCTTCTACGAGCAGTACTTC. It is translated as CASSEEGTSFYEQYF.

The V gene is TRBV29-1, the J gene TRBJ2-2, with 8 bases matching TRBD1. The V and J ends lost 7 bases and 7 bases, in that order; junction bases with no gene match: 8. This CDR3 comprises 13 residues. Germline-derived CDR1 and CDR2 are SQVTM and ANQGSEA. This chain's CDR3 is CSAISGTGGELFF. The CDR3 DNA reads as TGCAGCGCCATTTCAGGGACAGGCGGGGAGCTGTTTTTT.

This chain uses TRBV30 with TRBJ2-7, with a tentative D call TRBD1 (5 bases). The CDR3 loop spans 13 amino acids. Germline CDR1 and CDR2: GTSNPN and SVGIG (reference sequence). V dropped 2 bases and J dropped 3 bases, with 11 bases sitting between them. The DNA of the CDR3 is TGTGCCTGGAGTTCGTCAGGGTACTACGAGCAGTACTTC. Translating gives CAWSSSGYYEQYF.

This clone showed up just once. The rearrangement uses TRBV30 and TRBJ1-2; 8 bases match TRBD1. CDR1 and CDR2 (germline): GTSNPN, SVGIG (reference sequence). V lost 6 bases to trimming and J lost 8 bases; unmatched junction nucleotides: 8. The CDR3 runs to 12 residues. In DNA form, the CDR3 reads TGTGCCTGCCTGACAGGGGTAGGAGGCTACACCTTC. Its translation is CACLTGVGGYTF.